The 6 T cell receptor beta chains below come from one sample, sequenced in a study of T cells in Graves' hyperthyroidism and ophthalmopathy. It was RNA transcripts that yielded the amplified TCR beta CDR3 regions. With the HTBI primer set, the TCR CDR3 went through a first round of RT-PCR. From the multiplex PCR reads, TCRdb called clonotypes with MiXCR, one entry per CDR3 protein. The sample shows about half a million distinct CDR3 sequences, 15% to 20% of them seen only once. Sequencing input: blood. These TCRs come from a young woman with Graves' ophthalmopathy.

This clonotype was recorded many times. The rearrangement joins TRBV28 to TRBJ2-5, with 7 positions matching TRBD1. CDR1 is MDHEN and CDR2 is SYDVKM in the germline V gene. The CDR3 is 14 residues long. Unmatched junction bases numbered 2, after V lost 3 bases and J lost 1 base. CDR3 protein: CASSFWDSQETQYF. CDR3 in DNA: TGTGCCAGCAGTTTTTGGGACAGCCAAGAGACCCAGTACTTC.

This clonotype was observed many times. CDR3 sequence (DNA): TGTGCCAGCAGCTTGGTCGGGACAGCAAACAATGAGCAGTTCTTC. This codes for CASSLVGTANNEQFF. The rearrangement joins TRBV5-8 to TRBJ2-1; TRBD1 agrees at 7 bases. Germline V gives CDR1 SGHTS, CDR2 YDEGEE. The CDR3 extends over 15 amino acids. V was clipped by 0 bases and J by 5 bases; unmatched bases: 5.

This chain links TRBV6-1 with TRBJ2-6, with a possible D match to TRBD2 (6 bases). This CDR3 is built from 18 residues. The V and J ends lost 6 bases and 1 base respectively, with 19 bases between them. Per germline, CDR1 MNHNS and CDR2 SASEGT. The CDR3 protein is CASRRESGWGSGANVLTF. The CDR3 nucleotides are TGTGCCAGCAGGCGGGAAAGTGGTTGGGGATCTGGGGCCAACGTCCTGACTTTC.

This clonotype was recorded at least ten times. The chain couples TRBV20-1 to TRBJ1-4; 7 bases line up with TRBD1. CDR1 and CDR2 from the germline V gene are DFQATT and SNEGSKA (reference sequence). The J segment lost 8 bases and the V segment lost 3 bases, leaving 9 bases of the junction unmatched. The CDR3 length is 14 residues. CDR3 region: CSASPGQEWEKLFF. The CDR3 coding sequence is TGCAGTGCTAGCCCCGGACAGGAGTGGGAAAAACTGTTTTTT.

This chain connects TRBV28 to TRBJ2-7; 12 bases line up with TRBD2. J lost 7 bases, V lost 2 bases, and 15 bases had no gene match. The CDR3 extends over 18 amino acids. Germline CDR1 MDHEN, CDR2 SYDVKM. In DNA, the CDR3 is TGTGCCAGCAGTTTACGACCGGGACTAGCGGGTTCGAATGAAGAGCAGTACTTC. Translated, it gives CASSLRPGLAGSNEEQYF.

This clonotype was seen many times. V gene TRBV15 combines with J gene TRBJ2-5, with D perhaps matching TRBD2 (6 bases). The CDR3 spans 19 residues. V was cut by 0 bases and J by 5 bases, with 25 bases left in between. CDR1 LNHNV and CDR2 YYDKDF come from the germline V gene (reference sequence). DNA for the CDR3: TGTGCCACCAGCAGAGACCTTCACGGGGCGGGGAGTGGGTACGAGACCCAGTACTTC. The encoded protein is CATSRDLHGAGSGYETQYF.